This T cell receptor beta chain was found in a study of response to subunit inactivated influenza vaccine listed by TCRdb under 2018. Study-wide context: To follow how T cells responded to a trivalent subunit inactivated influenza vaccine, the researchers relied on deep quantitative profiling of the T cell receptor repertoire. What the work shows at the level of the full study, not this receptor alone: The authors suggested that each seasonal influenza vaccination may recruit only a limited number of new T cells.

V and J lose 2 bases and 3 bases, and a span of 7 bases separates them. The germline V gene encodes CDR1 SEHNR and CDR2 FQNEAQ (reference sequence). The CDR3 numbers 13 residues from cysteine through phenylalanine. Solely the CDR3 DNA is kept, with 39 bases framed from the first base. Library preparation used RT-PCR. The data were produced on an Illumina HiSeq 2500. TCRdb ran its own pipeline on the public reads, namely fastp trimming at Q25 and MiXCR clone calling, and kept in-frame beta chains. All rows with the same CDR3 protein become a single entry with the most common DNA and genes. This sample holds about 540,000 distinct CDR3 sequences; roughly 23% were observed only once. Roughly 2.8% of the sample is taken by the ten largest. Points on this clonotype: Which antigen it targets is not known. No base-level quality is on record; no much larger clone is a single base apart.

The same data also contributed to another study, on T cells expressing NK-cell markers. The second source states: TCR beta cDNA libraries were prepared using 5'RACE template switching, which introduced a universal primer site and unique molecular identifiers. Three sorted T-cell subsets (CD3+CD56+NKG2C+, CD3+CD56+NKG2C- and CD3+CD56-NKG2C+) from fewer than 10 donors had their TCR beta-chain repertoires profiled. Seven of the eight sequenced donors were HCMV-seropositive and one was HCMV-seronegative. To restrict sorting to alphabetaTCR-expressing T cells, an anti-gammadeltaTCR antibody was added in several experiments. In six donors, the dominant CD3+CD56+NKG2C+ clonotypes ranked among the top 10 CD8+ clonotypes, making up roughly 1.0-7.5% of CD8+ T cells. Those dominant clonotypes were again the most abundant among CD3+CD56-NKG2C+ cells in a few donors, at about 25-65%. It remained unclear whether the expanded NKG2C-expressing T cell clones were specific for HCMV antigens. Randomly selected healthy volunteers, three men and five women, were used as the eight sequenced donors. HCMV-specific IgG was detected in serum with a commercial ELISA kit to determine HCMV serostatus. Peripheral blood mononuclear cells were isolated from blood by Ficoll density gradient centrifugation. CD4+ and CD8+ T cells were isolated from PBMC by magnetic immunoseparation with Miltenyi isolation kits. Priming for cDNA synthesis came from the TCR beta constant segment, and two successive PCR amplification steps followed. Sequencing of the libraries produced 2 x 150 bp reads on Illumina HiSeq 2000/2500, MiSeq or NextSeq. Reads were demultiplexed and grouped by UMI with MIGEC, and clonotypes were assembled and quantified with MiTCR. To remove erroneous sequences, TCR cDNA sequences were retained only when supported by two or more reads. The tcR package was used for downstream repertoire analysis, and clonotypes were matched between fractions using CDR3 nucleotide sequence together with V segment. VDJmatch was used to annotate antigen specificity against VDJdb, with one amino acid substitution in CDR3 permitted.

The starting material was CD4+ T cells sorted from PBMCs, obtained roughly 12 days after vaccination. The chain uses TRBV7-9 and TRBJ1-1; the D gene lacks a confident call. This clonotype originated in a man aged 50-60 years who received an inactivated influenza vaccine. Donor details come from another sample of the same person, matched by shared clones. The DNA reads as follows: TGTGCCAGCAGCTTAAGTTCCGACACTGAAGCTTTCTTT. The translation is CASSLSSDTEAFF. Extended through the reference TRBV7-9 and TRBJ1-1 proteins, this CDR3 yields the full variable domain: DTGVSQNPRHKITKRGQNVTFRCDPISEHNRLYWYRQTLGQGPEFLTYFQNEAQLEKSRLLSDRFSAERPKGSFSTLEIQRTEQGDSAMYLCASSLSSDTEAFFGQGTRLTVV.